This T cell receptor beta chain was identified during a study of blood T cells in healthy people across ages. Study-wide results and caveats: CMV infection status of these donors was not known.

PCR was performed a second time for 7 to 11 cycles using a sample-barcoded 5' primer and a J-beta primer mix. TCRdb processed the 5' RACE reads anew with MiXCR; each CDR3 protein has one entry. The table includes 1.5 million to 2 million distinct CDR3 sequences, roughly 27% detected once. The table lists this clonotype with a few counts. Its specificity is not known. The V end lost 4 bases, the J end lost 13 bases, and 11 bases lay between the germline ends. CDR3 length equals 12 residues. CDR1 MNHEY and CDR2 SMNVEV come from the germline V gene (reference sequence). The receptor's source is a woman aged 25-40 years in good health. The rearrangement joins TRBV27 to TRBJ1-6; TRBD1 is a possible D gene (5 bases). The sequenced sample was blood. CDR3 DNA: TGTGCCAGCAGTTCCTTTAGGGGCCCCCTCCACTTT. Translating gives CASSSFRGPLHF.